This T cell receptor beta chain was captured in a study of Graves' ophthalmopathy and Graves' hyperthyroidism (dated by TCRdb to the late 2010s). In the study overall: Peripheral blood was collected at initial diagnosis, before any treatment. To tell Graves' ophthalmopathy apart from Graves' hyperthyroidism, and to predict which patients would progress to ophthalmopathy, the study relied on TCR beta repertoire signatures. In total, around 130 blood samples were TCR-sequenced: fewer than 50 ophthalmopathy, some 80 hyperthyroidism and about 17 hyperthyroidism-to-ophthalmopathy patients. To explore V-J signatures distinguishing ophthalmopathy from hyperthyroidism, a discovery set of 100 or so patients (roughly 45 ophthalmopathy, 55 to 60 stable hyperthyroidism) was enrolled. An independent validation cohort comprised roughly 20 hyperthyroidism patients and roughly 15 patients who later progressed from hyperthyroidism to ophthalmopathy. In roughly 6 hyperthyroidism patients, T-cell repertoires of thyroid tissue and blood were compared. Following sampling, methimazole starting at 30 mg daily was administered to hyperthyroidism patients, and high-dose intravenous methylprednisolone was administered to ophthalmopathy patients. The 95 to 100 discovery patients were divided at random into training and test sets in a 7:3 ratio. General findings and caveats noted by the study authors: Sample size was not statistically predetermined, and group allocation was not concealed from the investigators. In cross-validation, the 13-signature model distinguished ophthalmopathy from stable hyperthyroidism with less than 90% sensitivity and approximately 81% specificity, while in the test set the corresponding values were about 79% and 69%. In validation, the model predicted ophthalmopathy progression with about 70% sensitivity and roughly 72% specificity; around twelve predicted patients were CT-confirmed with GO in a median of around 6 months. Most of the expanded thyroid clonotypes with a frequency above 0.001 were also detected in blood, and it was suggested that the thyroid immune response may be reflected by blood repertoires.

For repertoire sequencing, the TCR beta CDR3 regions were amplified from RNA transcripts. HTBI primers and the Qiagen OneStep RT-PCR kit were used in a first-round RT-PCR, which was followed by a second-round multiplex PCR, size selection and purification. Libraries were sequenced paired-end with 100 bp reads on an Illumina HiSeq2000. The original pipeline was this. Reads were processed with SOAPnuke, discarding reads with adapters, uncalled bases, mean Phred below 15, or no exact constant-primer or identifier match. COPE v1.2.5 was used to merge high-quality paired reads. Each unique nucleotide sequence was defined as a clonotype, and clonotypes were aligned to IMGT TRB V, D and J references with MiTCR v1.1. The analysis was limited to V-J combinations with a frequency above 0.0001, which together covered approximately 99% of repertoires. A TCR clonal expansion and chaos score per V-J combination was defined as the ratio of F50 clonal expansion to chaos observed in the TCRdist matrix. Features were reduced by Welch's t-statistics and random forest to around 14 V-J combinations, which fed a naive Bayes classifier. The Morisita-Horn index was used to measure how similar the thyroid and blood repertoires were. Through fastp at Q25 and MiXCR, TCRdb rebuilt clones from the public reads, retaining in-frame beta chains. CDR3 protein sequences are deduplicated, and each keeps its most common genes and DNA. Clone size and V and J calls follow TCRdb, not the original study. Within this sample are some 150,000 distinct CDR3 sequences, with around two fifths of them counted one time only. The ten biggest clones cover approximately 8.9% of the sample.

The CDR3 comprises 14 residues, both ends counted. The only DNA kept is the CDR3, 42 bases in frame from the first base. V is trimmed back by 4 bases and J by 2 bases, and the junction contains 4 bases that no gene match accounts for. Sequences SGHTA (CDR1) and FQGNSA (CDR2) are obtained from the germline V gene. About this clonotype itself: This receptor's antigen is unknown. Lacking the conserved final phenylalanine or tryptophan, this CDR3 likely reflects a read error.

Ophthalmopathy patients had moderately to severely active disease, Clinical Activity Score of at least 3, NOSPECS grade of at least 4, and disease duration under 3 months. Anyone with other autoimmune diseases, uncontrolled infections, pregnancy or lactation was excluded from the study. Diagnosis was based on clinical symptoms, serum thyroxine, TRAb, thyroid ultrasound and orbital computed tomography. PBMCs were isolated from 10 ml of fresh peripheral blood by Ficoll-Paque density gradient centrifugation. Total RNA was extracted with Trizol reagent and quality-checked on an Agilent 2100 Bioanalyzer.

This chain is built from TRBV7-2 and TRBJ1-1; the central 7 bases match TRBD1. Sequencing used peripheral blood. This receptor was taken from a man aged 25-45 years with Graves' ophthalmopathy. Donor details come from another sample of the same person, matched by shared clones. The nucleotide sequence is given as TGTGCCAGCAGCTCTGGGACAGTCAACACTGAAGCTTTCTCT. Its coded protein is CASSSGTVNTEAFS.